This T cell receptor (beta chain) emerged from a study of cytomegalovirus exposure and HLA in healthy donors. Study findings and constraints: Association of around 17,000 TCR beta sequences with HLA alleles was found at 0.05 false discovery rate in a later analysis. Prediction of most subjects' HLA-A and HLA-B alleles by TCR beta sequences was reportedly accurate.

60 Vbeta and 13 Jbeta primers were used in PCR. Profiled with immunoSEQ multiplex PCR; TCRdb holds only in-frame clones, not every one. The sample lists some 140,000 clones; more than 80% were seen once. On this clone: Antigen unknown.

This CDR3 spans 17 amino acids. The germline V gene has CDR1 SGDLS and CDR2 YYNGEE. V lost 4 bases, J lost 6 bases, and 13 bases stayed unmatched. The clonotype originates from a woman between 25 and 40 years old in good health and CMV-seropositive. Sequenced material: PBMCs. V is TRBV9 and J is TRBJ2-3, with 11 positions matching TRBD2. The DNA of the CDR3 is TGTGCCAGCAGCTCTCTAGCGGGGGGTCCGGGGAGGGATACGCAGTATTTT. This gives the protein CASSSLAGGPGRDTQYF. The full variable domain, rest sourced from reference TRBV9 and TRBJ2-3, is DSGVTQTPKHLITATGQRVTLRCSPRSGDLSVYWYQQSLDQGLQFLIQYYNGEERAKGNILERFSAQQFPDLHSELNLSSLELGDSALYFCASSSLAGGPGRDTQYFGPGTRLTVL.